Each of the 19 T cell receptor beta chains below was sequenced from the same sample in a study of shared T cell receptors in the human thymus. Produced via immunoSEQ multiplex PCR; TCRdb's table is partial and in-frame only. Among some 700,000 clones, approximately 87% were seen once, and the ten largest hold approximately 0.01%. The same specimen was also included in a second study, on human thymus T cells.

Sequencing was performed on thymocytes. The receptors derive from a boy under two years old with a congenital heart defect.

This chain connects TRBV4-3 to TRBJ2-3, with a tentative D call TRBD1 (6 bases). Trimming removed 3 bases at V and 5 bases at J, with 15 bases between. CDR3 length equals 15 residues. Germline loops: CDR1 LGHNA, CDR2 YSLEER. In DNA, the CDR3 is TGCGCCAGCAGCCAGAGAGAGAGGGGACAAGATACGCAGTATTTT. Its protein product is CASSQRERGQDTQYF.

This chain connects TRBV5-1 to TRBJ1-2, with D possibly matching TRBD1 (5 bases). Per the germline V gene, CDR1 is SGHRS and CDR2 is YFSETQ. The CDR3 is made up of 15 amino acids. V lost 0 bases to trimming and J lost 0 bases, with 9 bases between them. CDR3 DNA sequence: TGCGCCAGCAGCTTGGAAGGGGCCTCTAACTATGGCTACACCTTC. Its translation: CASSLEGASNYGYTF. Full variable domain (remainder filled in from reference TRBV5-1 and TRBJ1-2): KAGVTQTPRYLIKTRGQQVTLSCSPISGHRSVSWYQQTPGQGLQFLFEYFSETQRNKGNFPGRFSGRQFSNSRSEMNVSTLELGDSALYLCASSLEGASNYGYTFGSGTRLTVV.

This chain links TRBV30 with TRBJ2-7; 7 bases fit TRBD1. Germline CDR1 and CDR2: GTSNPN and SVGIG (reference sequence). The CDR3 runs to 17 residues. Trimming cost V 2 bases and J 4 bases; bases outside gene matches: 17. The CDR3, as DNA: TGTGCCTGGAGTCAAAGGACAGGACCCTCACACACTTACGAGCAGTACTTC. Its protein product is CAWSQRTGPSHTYEQYF.

This chain uses TRBV29-1 with TRBJ2-7; D call uncertain. This CDR3 comprises 13 residues. Germline-derived CDR1 and CDR2 are SQVTM and ANQGSEA. Trimming pared 6 bases from V and 2 bases from J, leaving 14 bases between. CDR3 DNA: TGCAGCGTCCTCACCTTTACTACCTACGAGCAGTACTTC. It encodes CSVLTFTTYEQYF.

This chain uses TRBV5-6 with TRBJ2-7; 10 bases agree with TRBD1. V lost 4 bases and J lost 3; bases outside the gene matches: 4. This CDR3 is built from 14 residues. Germline-derived CDR1 and CDR2 are SGHDT and YYEEEE. The CDR3 spells CASSAGDRGYEQYF. CDR3 sequence (DNA): TGTGCCAGCAGCGCTGGGGACAGGGGCTACGAGCAGTACTTC.

J is TRBJ2-5 and V is TRBV28; TRBD2 is a possible D gene (6 bases). CDR3 length: 14 residues. The germline CDR1 and CDR2 sequences are MDHEN and SYDVKM. V shed 2 bases and J shed 2 bases, with 9 bases lying between them. The CDR3 bases are TGTGCCAGCAGTTTAAGGGGAGGACAAGAGACCCAGTACTTC. Translated: CASSLRGGQETQYF.

This sequence joins TRBV29-1 and TRBJ1-1; tentatively, D is TRBD1 (6 bases). Trimming left V 4 bases short and J 7 bases short, with 25 bases between. Germline V gene data show CDR1 as SQVTM and CDR2 as ANQGSEA. The length of the CDR3 is 16 residues. CDR3 coding DNA: TGCAGCGTTGGGGCCCTCTCCGCACAGGGCAGACATGAAGCTTTCTTT. Protein product: CSVGALSAQGRHEAFF.

This chain connects TRBV23-1 to TRBJ2-6; D unclear. TRBV23-1 belongs to the ORF category, with a function that is uncertain. CDR3 size: 18 residues. V was trimmed by 2 bases and J by 0 bases, leaving 14 bases between them. CDR3 nucleotides: TGCGCCAGCAGTCAACTCTTGATAGCCTTCTCTGGGGCCAACGTCCTGACTTTC. This codes for CASSQLLIAFSGANVLTF.

This chain connects TRBV7-8 to TRBJ2-7, with 14 bases fitting TRBD2. This CDR3 contains 16 residues. Germline CDR1 and CDR2: SGHVS and FQNEAQ. V trimming: 5 bases; J trimming: 4 bases; junction bases outside the gene matches: 7. The CDR3: CASSHGLAGGKYEQYF. The CDR3 bases are TGTGCCAGCAGCCATGGACTAGCGGGAGGAAAATACGAGCAGTACTTC.

This clone was picked up a small number of times. The rearrangement uses TRBV21-1 and TRBJ2-7; the table's TRBD2 call for D was not verified on the DNA. TRBV21-1 constitutes a pseudogene. The CDR3 runs to 16 residues. CDR3 coding DNA: TGTGCCAGCAGCCTTGGGGGGAGGGAGAGAACCTACGAGCAGTACTTC. Translating gives CASSLGGRERTYEQYF.

This rearrangement joins TRBV29-1 to TRBJ2-6; perhaps TRBD2 as D (7 bases). The CDR3 extends over 19 amino acids. The germline V gene has CDR1 SQVTM and CDR2 ANQGSEA. The germline V and J ends were trimmed by 8 bases and 0 bases, with 26 bases remaining between them. This CDR3 is CSRGGGTDPTFSGANVLTF. The DNA of the CDR3 is TGCAGCCGAGGGGGGGGAACAGACCCCACGTTCTCTGGGGCCAACGTCCTGACTTTC.

The rearrangement uses TRBV5-6 and TRBJ1-1; 7 bases match TRBD1. This CDR3 contains 13 residues. The trim removed 6 bases at V and 4 bases at J, leaving 6 bases unmatched. The germline CDR1 and CDR2 sequences are SGHDT and YYEEEE. The CDR3: CASNRGGSTEAFF. CDR3 nucleotide sequence: TGTGCCAGCAACAGGGGCGGCAGCACTGAAGCTTTCTTT.

This chain links TRBV5-1 with TRBJ2-1; 8 nucleotides align to TRBD1. CDR3 length: 14 amino acids. Germline CDR1 and CDR2: SGHRS and YFSETQ. V dropped 5 bases and J dropped 5; count of bases not matched to a gene: 6. CDR3 residues: CASSPDREDNEQFF. Here the CDR3 DNA reads TGCGCCAGCAGTCCGGACAGGGAGGACAATGAGCAGTTCTTC.

This sequence joins TRBV5-1 and TRBJ2-3, with TRBD2 identical over 12 bases. Germline V CDR1 and CDR2: SGHRS, YFSETQ. With V trimmed by 3 bases and J by 5 bases, 7 bases remained unmatched. The CDR3 consists of 16 residues. DNA of the CDR3: TGCGCCAGCAGCTGGAGACTAGCGGGAGAGTTAGATACGCAGTATTTT. Amino acids: CASSWRLAGELDTQYF.

Here the CDR3 DNA reads TGTGCCAGCAGCCCCCCCGGTTTTAGATCCTACGAGCAGTACTTC. Residues: CASSPPGFRSYEQYF. V is TRBV13 and J is TRBJ2-7; D is ambiguous. The CDR3 is 15 residues long. V was cut by 5 bases and J by 1 base, with 15 bases left in between. Germline V gene sequence: CDR1 PRHDT, CDR2 FYEKMQ (reference sequence). The variable domain in full, with the rest retrieved from reference TRBV13 and TRBJ2-7, is AAGVIQSPRHLIKEKRETATLKCYPIPRHDTVYWYQQGPGQDPQFLISFYEKMQSDKGSIPDRFSAQQFSDYHSELNMSSLELGDSALYFCASSPPGFRSYEQYFGPGTRLTVT.

The genes are TRBV13 and TRBJ2-1; D gene uncertain. V dropped 4 bases and J dropped 0 bases, with 10 bases sitting between them. The CDR3 is 15 residues long. The germline gives CDR1 PRHDT, CDR2 FYEKMQ (reference sequence). The CDR3 protein is CASSSRLSSYNEQFF. The CDR3 coding sequence is TGTGCCAGCAGCTCCCGACTGAGCTCCTACAATGAGCAGTTCTTC.

The chain combines TRBV4-2 with TRBJ2-7; TRBD2 matches 9 bases. The CDR3 is 15 amino acids. Germline V gene lookup returns CDR1 LGHNA and CDR2 YNFKEQ. V lost 0 bases and J lost 4; bases outside the gene matches: 4. CDR3 in amino acids: CASSQELAGFYEQYF. CDR3 DNA: TGTGCCAGCAGCCAAGAACTAGCGGGCTTTTACGAGCAGTACTTC.

There are a few counts of this clone. The V and J genes are TRBV19 and TRBJ2-6, with D perhaps matching TRBD1 (6 bases). Per germline, CDR1 LNHDA and CDR2 SQIVND (reference sequence). The CDR3 has 17 amino acids. Trimming removed 4 bases at V and 1 base at J, with 14 bases between. CDR3 nucleotides: TGTGCCAGTAGTAAGACAGGTCGAGGTTCTGGGGCCAACGTCCTGACTTTC. This sequence encodes CASSKTGRGSGANVLTF.

The V gene is TRBV6-6, the J gene TRBJ2-7, with a possible D match to TRBD2 (5 bases). The germline gives CDR1 MNHNY, CDR2 SVGAGI (reference sequence). This CDR3 spans 15 amino acids. Deletions cut 6 bases from V and 3 bases from J, with 18 bases between. The CDR3 loop reads CASSARDSGFYEQYF. In nucleotides, the CDR3 is TGTGCCAGCAGCGCCCGGGATAGTGGGTTCTACGAGCAGTACTTC.